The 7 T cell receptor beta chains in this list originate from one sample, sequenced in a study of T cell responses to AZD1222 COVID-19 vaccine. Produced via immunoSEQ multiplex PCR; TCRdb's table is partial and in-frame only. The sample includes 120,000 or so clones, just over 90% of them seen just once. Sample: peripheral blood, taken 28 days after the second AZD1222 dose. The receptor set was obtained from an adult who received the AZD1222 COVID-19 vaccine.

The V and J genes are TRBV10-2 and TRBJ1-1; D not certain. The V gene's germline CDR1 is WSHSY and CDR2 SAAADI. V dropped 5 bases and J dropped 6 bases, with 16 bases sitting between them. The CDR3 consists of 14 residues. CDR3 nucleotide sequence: TGCGCCAGCAGTAGCCTTAAGACCCAGGCTGAAGCTTTCTTT. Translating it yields CASSSLKTQAEAFF.

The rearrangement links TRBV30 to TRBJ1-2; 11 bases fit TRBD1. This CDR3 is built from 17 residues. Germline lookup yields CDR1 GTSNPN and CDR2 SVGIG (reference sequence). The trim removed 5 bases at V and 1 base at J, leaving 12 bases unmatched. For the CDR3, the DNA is TGTGCCTGGGGGGAAATGGGACAGGGGGACCTTAACTATGGCTACACCTTC. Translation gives CAWGEMGQGDLNYGYTF. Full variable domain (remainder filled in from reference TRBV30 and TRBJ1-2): SQTIHQWPATLVQPVGSPLSLECTVEGTSNPNLYWYRQAAGRGLQLLFYSVGIGQISSEVPQNLSASRPQDRQFILSSKKLLLSDSGFYLCAWGEMGQGDLNYGYTFGSGTRLTVV.

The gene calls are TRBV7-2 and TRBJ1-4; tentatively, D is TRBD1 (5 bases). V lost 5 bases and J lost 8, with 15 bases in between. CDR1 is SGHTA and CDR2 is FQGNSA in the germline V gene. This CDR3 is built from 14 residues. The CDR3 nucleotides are TGTGCCAGCAGCGTAGACGGGGGAGGGGAAAAACTGTTTTTT. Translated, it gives CASSVDGGGEKLFF. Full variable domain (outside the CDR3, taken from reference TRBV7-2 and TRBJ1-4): GAGVSQSPSNKVTEKGKDVELRCDPISGHTALYWYRQSLGQGLEFLIYFQGNSAPDKSGLPSDRFSAERTGGSVSTLTIQRTQQEDSAVYLCASSVDGGGEKLFFGSGTQLSVL.

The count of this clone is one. CDR3 in amino acids: CATNGDSQSSAYNSPLHF. CDR3 nucleotides: TGTGCCACCAACGGAGACAGTCAAAGTAGCGCCTATAATTCACCCCTCCACTTT. The chain is built from TRBV24-1 and TRBJ1-6; possibly TRBD1 for D (5 bases). Germline lookup yields CDR1 KGHDR and CDR2 SFDVKD. Trimming took off 8 bases at V and 2 bases at J, with 21 bases between the two ends. This CDR3 is 18 amino acids long.

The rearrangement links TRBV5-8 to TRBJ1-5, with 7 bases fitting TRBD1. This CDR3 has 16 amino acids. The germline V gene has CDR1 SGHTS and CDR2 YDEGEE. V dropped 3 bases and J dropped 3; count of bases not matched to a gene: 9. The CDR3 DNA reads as TGTGCCAGCAGCTCCCTTCGACAGGGCAACAATCAGCCCCAGCATTTT. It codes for CASSSLRQGNNQPQHF.

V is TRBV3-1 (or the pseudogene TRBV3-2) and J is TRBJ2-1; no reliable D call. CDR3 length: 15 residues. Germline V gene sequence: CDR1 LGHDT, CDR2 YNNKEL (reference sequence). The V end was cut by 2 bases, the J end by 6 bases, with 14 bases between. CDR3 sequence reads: CASSQTRRRPNEQFF. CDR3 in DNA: TGTGCCAGCAGCCAAACTCGGCGCAGGCCCAATGAGCAGTTCTTC.

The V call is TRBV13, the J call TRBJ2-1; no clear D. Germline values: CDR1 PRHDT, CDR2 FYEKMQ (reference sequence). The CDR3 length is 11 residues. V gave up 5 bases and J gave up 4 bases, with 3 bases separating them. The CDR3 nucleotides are TGTGCCAGCAGCGCATACAATGAGCAGTTCTTC. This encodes CASSAYNEQFF.